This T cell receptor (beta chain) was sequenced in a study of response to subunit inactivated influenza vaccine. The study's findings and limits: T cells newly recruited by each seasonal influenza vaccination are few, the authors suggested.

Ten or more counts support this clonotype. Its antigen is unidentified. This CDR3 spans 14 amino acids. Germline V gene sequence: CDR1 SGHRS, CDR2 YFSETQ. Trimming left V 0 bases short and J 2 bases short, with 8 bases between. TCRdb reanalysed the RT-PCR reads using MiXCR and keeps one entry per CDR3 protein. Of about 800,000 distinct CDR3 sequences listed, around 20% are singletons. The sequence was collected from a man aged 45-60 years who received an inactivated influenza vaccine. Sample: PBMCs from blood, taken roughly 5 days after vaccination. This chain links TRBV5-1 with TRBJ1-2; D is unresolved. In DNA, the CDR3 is TGCGCCAGCAGCTTGGATACCGAGAACTATGGCTACACCTTC. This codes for CASSLDTENYGYTF.